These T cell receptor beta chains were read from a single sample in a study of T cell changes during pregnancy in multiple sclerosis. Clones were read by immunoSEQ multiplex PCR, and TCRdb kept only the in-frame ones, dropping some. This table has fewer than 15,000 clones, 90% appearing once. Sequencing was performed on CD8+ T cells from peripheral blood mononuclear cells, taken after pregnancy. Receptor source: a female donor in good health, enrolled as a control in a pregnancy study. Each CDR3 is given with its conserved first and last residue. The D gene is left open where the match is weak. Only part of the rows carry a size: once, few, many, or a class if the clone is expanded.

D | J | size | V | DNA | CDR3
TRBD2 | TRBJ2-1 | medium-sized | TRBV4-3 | TGCGCCAGCAGCTATCTAGCGGATAAGGCCAATGAGCAGTTCTTC | CASSYLADKANEQFF
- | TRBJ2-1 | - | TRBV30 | TGTGCCTTCTCCCGGGGGAATGAGCAGTTCTTC | CAFSRGNEQFF
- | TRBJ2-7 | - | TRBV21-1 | TGTGCCAGCAGCAAATCTGTCGACCGAGGGTCCTACGAGCAGTACTTC | CASSKSVDRGSYEQYF
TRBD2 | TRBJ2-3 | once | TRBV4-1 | TGCGCCAGCAAGAGTGGCGGGGGGGGGACAGATACGCAGTATTTT | CASKSGGGGTDTQYF
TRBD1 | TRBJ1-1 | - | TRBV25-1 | TGTGCCAGCAGTGCCGTCTGGGACAGCGCTGAAGCTTTCTTT | CASSAVWDSAEAFF
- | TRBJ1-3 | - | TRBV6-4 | TGTGCCAGCAGTGACAGAAACAGGGCCTCTGGAAACACCATATATTTT | CASSDRNRASGNTIYF
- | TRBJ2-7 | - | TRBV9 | TGTGCCAGCAGCGTAGGGAGTGCTTCTACCTACGAGCAGTACTTC | CASSVGSASTYEQYF
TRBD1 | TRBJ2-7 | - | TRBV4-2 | TGTGCCAGCAGCCAAGAATTCAAGACAGGGGGCTCCTACGAGCAGTACTTC | CASSQEFKTGGSYEQYF
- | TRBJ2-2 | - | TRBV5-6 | TGTGCCAGCAGCTTGGGGGAGTGGAACGGGGAGCTGTTTTTT | CASSLGEWNGELFF
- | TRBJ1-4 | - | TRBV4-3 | TGCGCCAGCAGCCGCCTTACAGGGTCAGCTAATGAAAAACTGTTTTTT | CASSRLTGSANEKLFF
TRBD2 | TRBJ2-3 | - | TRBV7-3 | TGTGCCAGCAGCCGTAGTGGCGGGAGCGCAGATACGCAGTATTTT | CASSRSGGSADTQYF
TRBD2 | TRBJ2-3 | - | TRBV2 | TGTGCCAGCAGTGCCTCACTAGCGGGAGGGGGCACAGATACGCAGTATTTT | CASSASLAGGGTDTQYF
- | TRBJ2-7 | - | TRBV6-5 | TGTGCCAGCAGTACCCCTTCGAGAATCGAGCAGTACTTC | CASSTPSRIEQYF
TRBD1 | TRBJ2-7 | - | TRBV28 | TGTGCCAGCAGCGACAGGGGTAACACCTACGAGCAGTACTTC | CASSDRGNTYEQYF
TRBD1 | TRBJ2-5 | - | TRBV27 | TGTGCCAGCAGTCCCGGGACAGGAGGTGGAAATCGGGAGCAGTACTTC | CASSPGTGGGNREQYF
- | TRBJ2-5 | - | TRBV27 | TGTGCCAGCAGTTTCGCGGGGGCTCCCCAAGAGACCCAGTACTTC | CASSFAGAPQETQYF
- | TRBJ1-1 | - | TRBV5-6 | TGTGCCAGCAGCTTAAGGGGGACTGAAGCTTTCTTT | CASSLRGTEAFF
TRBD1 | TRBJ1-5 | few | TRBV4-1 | TGCGCCAGCAGCTACGGACAGGATAGCAATCAGCCCCAGCATTTT | CASSYGQDSNQPQHF
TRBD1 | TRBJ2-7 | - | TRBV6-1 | TGTGCCAGCAGTGAAGAGGGGACAGGTTACGAGCAGTACTTC | CASSEEGTGYEQYF
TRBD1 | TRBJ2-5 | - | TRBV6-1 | TGTGCCACGGACAGGGGGGAAGAGACCCAGTACTTC | CATDRGEETQYF
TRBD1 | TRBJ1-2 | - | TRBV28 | TGTGCCAGCAGTTCATTTGACAGGGGTGATGGCTACACCTTC | CASSSFDRGDGYTF
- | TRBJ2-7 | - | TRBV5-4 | TGTGCCAGCAGCCGGGACAAGCCCTACGAGCAGTACTTC | CASSRDKPYEQYF
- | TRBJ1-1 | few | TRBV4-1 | TGCGCCAGCAGCCCTACAAGACACATGAACACTGAAGCTTTCTTT | CASSPTRHMNTEAFF
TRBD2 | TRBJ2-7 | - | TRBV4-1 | TGCGCCAGCAGCCAAGATCCAGGGCGGGAGGGGGTCGAGCAGTACTTC | CASSQDPGREGVEQYF
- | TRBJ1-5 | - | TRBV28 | TGTGCCAGCAGTCCCGACACTGGGCAGCCCCAGCATTTT | CASSPDTGQPQHF
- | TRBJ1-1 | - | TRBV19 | TGTGCCAGTAGTATGGCAGGGATTTACACTGAAGCTTTCTTT | CASSMAGIYTEAFF
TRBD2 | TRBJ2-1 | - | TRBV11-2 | TGTGCCAGCAGCCCCCCCCAGCGGGGGGCCTACAATGAGCAGTTCTTC | CASSPPQRGAYNEQFF
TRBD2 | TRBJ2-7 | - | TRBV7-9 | TGTGCCAGCAGCGAGGGACTAGCTTACGAGCAGTACTTC | CASSEGLAYEQYF
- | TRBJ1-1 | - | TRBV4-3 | TGCGCCAGCAGCCAAGTGGTTGAGGCTGAAGCTTTCTTT | CASSQVVEAEAFF
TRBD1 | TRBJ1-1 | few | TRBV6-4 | TGTGCCAGCAGTGACTCCGGGACAGGAGGAGCTGAAGCTTTCTTT | CASSDSGTGGAEAFF
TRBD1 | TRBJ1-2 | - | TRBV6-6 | TGTGCCAGCAGCGACCTACCAGACAGGGGATATCCCTTCTTC | CASSDLPDRGYPFF
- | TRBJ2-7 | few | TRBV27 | TGTGCCAGCAACTCGGGGACATCGGAGCAGTACTTC | CASNSGTSEQYF
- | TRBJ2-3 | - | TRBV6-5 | TGTGCCAGCAGTTACTCGGCGGGAACCGCAGATACGCAGTATTTT | CASSYSAGTADTQYF
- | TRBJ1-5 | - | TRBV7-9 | TGTGCCAGCAGCTTATTGACGGGACAGCCCCAGCATTTT | CASSLLTGQPQHF
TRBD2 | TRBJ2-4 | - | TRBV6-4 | TGTGCCAGCAGTGACTCAGCGGGGATGAACATTCAGTACTTC | CASSDSAGMNIQYF
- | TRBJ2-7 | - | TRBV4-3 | TGCGCCAGCAGCCAAGATGTGGGACTCGGACTAAGGGGCGAGCAGTACTTC | CASSQDVGLGLRGEQYF
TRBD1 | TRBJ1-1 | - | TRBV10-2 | TGCGCCAGCAGTGCAGGGGGGAACACTGAAGCTTTCTTT | CASSAGGNTEAFF
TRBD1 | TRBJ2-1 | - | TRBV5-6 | TGTGCCAGCTTGGGACAGGTCTGGGATGAGCAGTTCTTC | CASLGQVWDEQFF
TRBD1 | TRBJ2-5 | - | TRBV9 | TGTGCCAGCAGCGCCCCGGACAGGGAAGAGACCCAGTACTTC | CASSAPDREETQYF
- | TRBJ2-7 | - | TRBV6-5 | TGTGCCACAATTAGGGACGGGAGCGGGTCCTACGAGCAGTACTTC | CATIRDGSGSYEQYF
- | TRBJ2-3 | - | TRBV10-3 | TGTGCCACCCGGGGGGACAACATCGGGCGCACAGATACGCAGTATTTT | CATRGDNIGRTDTQYF
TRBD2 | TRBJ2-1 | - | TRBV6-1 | TGTGCCAGCAGTCATCTAGCGGGAGAAGTGGATGAGCAGTTCTTC | CASSHLAGEVDEQFF
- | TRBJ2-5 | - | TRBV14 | TGTGCCAGCAGCCCCTGGGCGGGAACGGGAGAGACCCAGTACTTC | CASSPWAGTGETQYF
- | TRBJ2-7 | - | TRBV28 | TGTGCCAGCAGTTCCCACGTCACGACAAGGTCCTACGAGCAGTACTTC | CASSSHVTTRSYEQYF
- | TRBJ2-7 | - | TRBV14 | TGTGCCAGCAGCCAAGAGGACAGCGAGGGGTACGAGCAGTACTTC | CASSQEDSEGYEQYF
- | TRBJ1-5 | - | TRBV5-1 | TGCGCCAGCAGCTTGGCCAAGCCCAGGGCCGTAACCAATCAGCCCCAGCATTTT | CASSLAKPRAVTNQPQHF
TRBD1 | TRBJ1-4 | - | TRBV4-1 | TGCGCCAGCAGCCACACCGGGACAGGGGCCCCCATTAATGAAAAACTGTTTTTT | CASSHTGTGAPINEKLFF
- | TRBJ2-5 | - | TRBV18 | TGTGCCAGCTCACCCGGGGGAGAGACCCAGTACTTC | CASSPGGETQYF